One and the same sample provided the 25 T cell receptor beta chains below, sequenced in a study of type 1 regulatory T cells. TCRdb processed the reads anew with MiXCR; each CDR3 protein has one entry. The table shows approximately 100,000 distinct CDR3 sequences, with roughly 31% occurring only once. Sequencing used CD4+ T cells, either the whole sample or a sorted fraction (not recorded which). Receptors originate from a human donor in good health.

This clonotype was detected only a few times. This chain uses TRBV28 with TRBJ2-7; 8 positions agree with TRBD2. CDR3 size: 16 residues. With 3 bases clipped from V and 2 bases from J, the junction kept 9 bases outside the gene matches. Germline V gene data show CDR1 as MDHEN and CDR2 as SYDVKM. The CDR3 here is CASSLSGGGRPYEQYF. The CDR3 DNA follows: TGTGCCAGCAGTTTGTCCGGCGGCGGGAGGCCCTACGAGCAGTACTTC.

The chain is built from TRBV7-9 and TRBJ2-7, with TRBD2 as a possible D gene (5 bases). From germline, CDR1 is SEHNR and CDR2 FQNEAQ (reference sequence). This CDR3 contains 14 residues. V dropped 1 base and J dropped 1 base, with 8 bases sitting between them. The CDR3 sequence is CASSLGAGSYEQYF. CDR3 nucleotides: TGTGCCAGCAGCTTAGGTGCGGGTTCCTACGAGCAGTACTTC.

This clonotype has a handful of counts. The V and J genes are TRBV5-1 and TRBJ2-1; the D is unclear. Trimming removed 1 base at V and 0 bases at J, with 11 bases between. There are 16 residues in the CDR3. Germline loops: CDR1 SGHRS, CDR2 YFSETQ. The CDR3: CASSLIPSSSYNEQFF. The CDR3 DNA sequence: TGCGCCAGCAGCTTGATACCGTCTAGCTCCTACAATGAGCAGTTCTTC.

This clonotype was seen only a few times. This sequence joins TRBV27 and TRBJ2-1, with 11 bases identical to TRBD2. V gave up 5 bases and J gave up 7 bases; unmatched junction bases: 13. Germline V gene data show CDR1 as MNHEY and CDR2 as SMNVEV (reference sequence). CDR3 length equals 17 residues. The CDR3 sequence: CASSPSAGTSGLNEQFF. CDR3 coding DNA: TGTGCCAGCAGTCCATCCGCCGGGACTAGCGGCCTGAATGAGCAGTTCTTC.

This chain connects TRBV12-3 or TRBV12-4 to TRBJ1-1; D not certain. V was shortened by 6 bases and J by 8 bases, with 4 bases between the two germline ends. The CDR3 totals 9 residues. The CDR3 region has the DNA TGTGCCAGCAGCCTCGAAGCTTTCTTT. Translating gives CASSLEAFF.

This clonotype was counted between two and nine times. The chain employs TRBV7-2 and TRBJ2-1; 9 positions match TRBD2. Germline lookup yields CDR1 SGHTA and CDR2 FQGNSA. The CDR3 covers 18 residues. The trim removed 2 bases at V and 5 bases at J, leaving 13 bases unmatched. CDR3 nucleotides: TGTGCCAGCAGCTTATTGTCCCTAGCGGGGTGGGGAAACAATGAGCAGTTCTTC. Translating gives CASSLLSLAGWGNNEQFF. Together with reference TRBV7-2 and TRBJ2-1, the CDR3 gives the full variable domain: GAGVSQSPSNKVTEKGKDVELRCDPISGHTALYWYRQSLGQGLEFLIYFQGNSAPDKSGLPSDRFSAERTGGSVSTLTIQRTQQEDSAVYLCASSLLSLAGWGNNEQFFGPGTRLTVL.

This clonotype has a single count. The CDR3, as DNA: TGTGCCAGCAGCTTTGGCAGGGATGGCACTGAAGCTTTCTTT. Translating it yields CASSFGRDGTEAFF. J is TRBJ1-1 and V is TRBV5-4, with D perhaps matching TRBD1 (5 bases). This CDR3 has 14 residues. Germline V CDR1 and CDR2: SGHNT, YYREEE (reference sequence). The ends were cut back, 2 bases at V and 4 bases at J, with 12 bases in the middle.

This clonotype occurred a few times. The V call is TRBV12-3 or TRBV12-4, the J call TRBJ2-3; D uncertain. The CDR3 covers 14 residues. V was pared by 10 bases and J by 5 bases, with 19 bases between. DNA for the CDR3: TGTGCCACGAGCCTCGTAGCCGACGTAGATACGCAGTATTTT. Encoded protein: CATSLVADVDTQYF.

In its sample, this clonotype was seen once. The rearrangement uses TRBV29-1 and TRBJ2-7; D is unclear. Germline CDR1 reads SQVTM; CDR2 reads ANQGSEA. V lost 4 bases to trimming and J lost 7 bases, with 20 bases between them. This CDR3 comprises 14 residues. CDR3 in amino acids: CSVGSTSVQREQYF. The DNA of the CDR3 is TGCAGCGTTGGCTCGACCAGCGTGCAAAGGGAGCAGTACTTC.

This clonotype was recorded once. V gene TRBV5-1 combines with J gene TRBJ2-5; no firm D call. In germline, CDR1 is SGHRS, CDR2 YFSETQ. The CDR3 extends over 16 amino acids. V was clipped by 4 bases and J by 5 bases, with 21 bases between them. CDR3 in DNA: TGCGCCAGCAGCCTACCCCGACATACCATTCGGGAGACCCAGTACTTC. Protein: CASSLPRHTIRETQYF.

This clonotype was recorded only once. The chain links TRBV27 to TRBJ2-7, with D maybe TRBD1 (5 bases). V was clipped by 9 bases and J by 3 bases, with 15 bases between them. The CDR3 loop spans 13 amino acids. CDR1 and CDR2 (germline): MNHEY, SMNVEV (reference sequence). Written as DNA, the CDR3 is TGTGCCAGTAAGGGGCAGCTGGACTACGAGCAGTACTTC. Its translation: CASKGQLDYEQYF.

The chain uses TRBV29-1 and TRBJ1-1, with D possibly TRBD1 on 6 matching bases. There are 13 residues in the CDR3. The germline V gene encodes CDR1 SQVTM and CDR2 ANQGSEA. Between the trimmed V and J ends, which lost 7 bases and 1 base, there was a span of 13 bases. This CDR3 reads CSAKQGPNTEAFF. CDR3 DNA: TGCAGCGCCAAACAGGGCCCGAACACTGAAGCTTTCTTT.

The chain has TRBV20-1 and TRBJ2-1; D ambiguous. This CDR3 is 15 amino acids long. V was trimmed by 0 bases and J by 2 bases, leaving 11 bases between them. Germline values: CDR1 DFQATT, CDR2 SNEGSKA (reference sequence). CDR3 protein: CSARDHSQAYNEQFF. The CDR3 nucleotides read TGCAGTGCTAGAGATCATAGCCAAGCCTACAATGAGCAGTTCTTC.

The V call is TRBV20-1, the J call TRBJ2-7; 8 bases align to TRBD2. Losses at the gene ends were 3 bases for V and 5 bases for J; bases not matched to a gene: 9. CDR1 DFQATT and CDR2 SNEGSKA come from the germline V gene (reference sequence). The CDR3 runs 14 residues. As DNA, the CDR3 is TGCAGTGCTAGGGGGTCGGGAGGGCCCCACGAGCAGTACTTC. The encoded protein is CSARGSGGPHEQYF.

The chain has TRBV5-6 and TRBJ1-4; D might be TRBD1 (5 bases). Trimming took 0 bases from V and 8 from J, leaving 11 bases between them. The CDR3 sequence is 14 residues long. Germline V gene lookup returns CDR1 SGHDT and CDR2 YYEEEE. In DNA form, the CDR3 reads TGTGCCAGCAGCTTGGCGGGGCTTGACGAAAAACTGTTTTTT. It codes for CASSLAGLDEKLFF.

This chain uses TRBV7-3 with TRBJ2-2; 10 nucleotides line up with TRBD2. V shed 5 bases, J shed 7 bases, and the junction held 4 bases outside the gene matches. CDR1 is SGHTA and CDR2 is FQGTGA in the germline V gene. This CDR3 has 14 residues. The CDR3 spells CASSPTSGYGELFF. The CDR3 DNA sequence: TGTGCCAGCAGCCCGACTAGCGGGTACGGGGAGCTGTTTTTT.

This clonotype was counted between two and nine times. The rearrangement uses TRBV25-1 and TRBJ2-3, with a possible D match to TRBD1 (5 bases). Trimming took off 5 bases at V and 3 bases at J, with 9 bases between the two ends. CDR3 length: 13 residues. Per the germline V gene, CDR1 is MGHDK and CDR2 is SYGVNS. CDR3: CASSWAGTDTQYF. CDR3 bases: TGTGCCAGCAGTTGGGCAGGGACAGATACGCAGTATTTT.

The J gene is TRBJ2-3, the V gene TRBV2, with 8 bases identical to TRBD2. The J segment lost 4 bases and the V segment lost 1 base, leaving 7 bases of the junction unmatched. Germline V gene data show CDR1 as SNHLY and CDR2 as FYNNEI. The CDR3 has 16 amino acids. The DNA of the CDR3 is TGTGCCAGCAGTGAAGAGGTCCCCGGGAGGGCAGATACGCAGTATTTT. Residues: CASSEEVPGRADTQYF.

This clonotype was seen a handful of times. Here the CDR3 DNA reads TGTGCCAGCAGCCTGTGGACAGACGAAAAACTGTTTTTT. The encoded protein is CASSLWTDEKLFF. The rearrangement joins TRBV7-2 to TRBJ1-4; TRBD1 might be the D (6 bases). Trimming took off 5 bases at V and 8 bases at J, with 12 bases between the two ends. The germline V gene encodes CDR1 SGHTA and CDR2 FQGNSA. The CDR3 contains 13 residues.

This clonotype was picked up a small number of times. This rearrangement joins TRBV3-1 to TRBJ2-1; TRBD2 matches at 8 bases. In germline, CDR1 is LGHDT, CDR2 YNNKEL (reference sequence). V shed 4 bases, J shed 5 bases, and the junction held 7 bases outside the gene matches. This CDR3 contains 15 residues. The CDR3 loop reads CASSPRAGGHNEQFF. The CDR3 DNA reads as TGTGCCAGCAGCCCCCGGGCGGGGGGCCACAATGAGCAGTTCTTC.

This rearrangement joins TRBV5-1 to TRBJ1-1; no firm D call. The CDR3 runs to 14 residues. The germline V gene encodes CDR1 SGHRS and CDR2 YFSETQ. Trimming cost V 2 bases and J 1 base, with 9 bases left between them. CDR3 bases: TGCGCCAGCAGCTTCGGACGGGCGAACACTGAAGCTTTCTTT. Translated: CASSFGRANTEAFF.

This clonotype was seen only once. This CDR3 reads CASSLGFGRGRQETQYF. The CDR3 nucleotides read TGTGCCAGCAGCTTAGGATTTGGGCGCGGACGCCAAGAGACCCAGTACTTC. The rearrangement links TRBV7-2 to TRBJ2-5; no definite D call. Germline V gene data show CDR1 as SGHTA and CDR2 as FQGNSA. The CDR3 is made up of 17 amino acids. V lost 1 base and J 1 base, leaving 16 bases between the germline ends.

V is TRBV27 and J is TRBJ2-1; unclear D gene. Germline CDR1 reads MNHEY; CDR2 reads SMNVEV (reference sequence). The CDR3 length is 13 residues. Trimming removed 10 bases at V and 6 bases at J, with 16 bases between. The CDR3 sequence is CATWAQLSNEQFF. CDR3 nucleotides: TGTGCCACCTGGGCCCAGCTTTCCAATGAGCAGTTCTTC.

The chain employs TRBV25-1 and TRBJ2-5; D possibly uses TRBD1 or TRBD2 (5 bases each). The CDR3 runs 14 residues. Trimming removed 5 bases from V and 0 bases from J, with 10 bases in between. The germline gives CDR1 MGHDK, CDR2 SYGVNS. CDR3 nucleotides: TGTGCCAGCAGTCCGGGACGGAACCAAGAGACCCAGTACTTC. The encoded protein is CASSPGRNQETQYF.

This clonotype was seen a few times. CDR3 DNA: TGCAGTGCTAGAGGGGCCCTTGGAAACATTCAGTACTTC. Translation: CSARGALGNIQYF. This rearrangement joins TRBV20-1 to TRBJ2-4; D is unclear. The CDR3 totals 13 residues. Deletions cut 1 base from V and 6 bases from J, with 10 bases between. Germline V lookup: CDR1 DFQATT, CDR2 SNEGSKA (reference sequence).